The 19 T cell receptor beta chains listed next were all sequenced from one sample in a study of chemoradiotherapy in HPV16-positive cancers. Libraries were prepared by immunoSEQ multiplex PCR; TCRdb keeps only in-frame clonotypes and omits some of them. The sample consists of 220 or so clones, roughly 95% of them appearing once. Sequencing used tumor tissue, obtained from a patient who underwent chemoradiotherapy. The receptors here all came from a human donor with HPV-associated anogenital cancer.

CDR3 sequence (DNA): TGCGCCAGCAGCCCCGGACCGTCGAACACTGAAGCTTTCTTT. Translating it yields CASSPGPSNTEAFF. The J gene is TRBJ1-1, the V gene TRBV5-1; D is ambiguous. V lost 4 bases to trimming and J lost 1 base, with 11 bases between them. The CDR3 extends over 14 amino acids. Germline CDR1 SGHRS, CDR2 YFSETQ. The variable domain in full, completed from reference TRBV5-1 and TRBJ1-1, reads KAGVTQTPRYLIKTRGQQVTLSCSPISGHRSVSWYQQTPGQGLQFLFEYFSETQRNKGNFPGRFSGRQFSNSRSEMNVSTLELGDSALYLCASSPGPSNTEAFFGQGTRLTVV.

This chain joins TRBV30 and TRBJ2-2; 7 nucleotides agree with TRBD1. Unmatched junction bases numbered 6, after V lost 3 bases and J lost 2 bases. This CDR3 has 15 residues. Germline V gene data show CDR1 as GTSNPN and CDR2 as SVGIG (reference sequence). The CDR3 nucleotides are TGTGCCTGGAGCGGACAGGCCCTAAACACCGGGGAGCTGTTTTTT. Encoded protein: CAWSGQALNTGELFF.

The chain recombines TRBV30 with TRBJ2-6; the D is unclear. The germline gives CDR1 GTSNPN, CDR2 SVGIG (reference sequence). The CDR3 extends over 17 amino acids. Trimming removed 4 bases from V and 6 bases from J, with 22 bases in between. The CDR3 DNA reads TGTGCCTGGAAACGATCGCGTTATAACAAGTCGGCCAACGTCCTGACTTTC. This codes for CAWKRSRYNKSANVLTF.

V usage is TRBV5-1 and J usage is TRBJ2-1; D remains ambiguous. There are 14 residues in the CDR3. The germline CDR1 and CDR2 sequences are SGHRS and YFSETQ. V gave up 2 bases and J gave up 5 bases, with 11 bases separating them. The CDR3: CASSFPGINNEQFF. The CDR3 DNA reads TGCGCCAGCAGCTTTCCAGGAATAAACAATGAGCAGTTCTTC.

This clone occurred once. The chain recombines TRBV7-9 with TRBJ2-2, with D maybe TRBD1 (7 bases). Germline-derived CDR1 and CDR2 are SEHNR and FQNEAQ (reference sequence). V gave up 4 bases and J gave up 3 bases, with 15 bases separating them. The CDR3 consists of 16 residues. In DNA form, the CDR3 reads TGTGCCAGCAGCTACGACCAGGGGGGCCACACCGGGGAGCTGTTTTTT. It specifies CASSYDQGGHTGELFF.

This chain joins TRBV18 and TRBJ2-3, with 11 bases lining up with TRBD1. From germline, CDR1 is KGHSH and CDR2 LQKENI. V trimming: 6 bases; J trimming: 3 bases; junction bases outside the gene matches: 5. The CDR3 spans 15 residues. The CDR3 loop reads CASSPGQGGTDTQYF. DNA of the CDR3: TGTGCCAGCTCGCCGGGACAGGGGGGGACAGATACGCAGTATTTT.

With respect to this clone: The sample holds other DNA sequences that translate to the same CDR3. V is TRBV4-1 and J is TRBJ2-1; D possibly corresponds to TRBD2 (5 bases). The CDR3 covers 13 residues. From germline, CDR1 is MGHRA and CDR2 YSYEKL. V was clipped by 4 bases and J by 7 bases, with 11 bases between them. CDR3 amino acids: CASSPRGDNEQFF. The CDR3 bases are TGCGCCAGCAGCCCCCGGGGTGATAATGAGCAGTTCTTC.

The J gene is TRBJ2-7, the V gene TRBV7-9; unclear D gene. Germline V CDR1 and CDR2: SEHNR, FQNEAQ (reference sequence). The CDR3 sequence is 13 residues long. The V end was cut by 9 bases, the J end by 1 base, with 13 bases between. The CDR3 is CASREGLSYEQYF. CDR3 nucleotide sequence: TGTGCCAGTAGGGAAGGGCTTTCCTACGAGCAGTACTTC.

This clone was seen just once. The chain combines TRBV6-6 with TRBJ2-7, with 8 bases identical to TRBD1. Germline assignment: CDR1 MNHNY and CDR2 SVGAGI (reference sequence). The CDR3 sequence is 14 residues long. Trimming at V came to 5 bases and at J to 5 bases, leaving 8 bases not matched to a gene. The CDR3 sequence is CASSTDRDVDEQYF. DNA for the CDR3: TGTGCCAGCAGTACGGACAGGGATGTGGACGAGCAGTACTTC.

The rearrangement uses TRBV2 and TRBJ1-2; 9 bases fit TRBD1. Germline lookup yields CDR1 SNHLY and CDR2 FYNNEI. This CDR3 is 14 amino acids long. V trimming: 6 bases; J trimming: 5 bases; junction bases outside the gene matches: 7. As DNA, the CDR3 is TGTGCCAGCAGAGCCAATGGACAGGGGTATGGCTACACCTTC. Its translation is CASRANGQGYGYTF. Combining the CDR3 with reference TRBV2 and TRBJ1-2 gives the whole variable domain EPEVTQTPSHQVTQMGQEVILRCVPISNHLYFYWYRQILGQKVEFLVSFYNNEISEKSEIFDDQFSVERPDGSNFTLKIRSTKLEDSAMYFCASRANGQGYGYTFGSGTRLTVV.

This chain uses TRBV29-1 with TRBJ2-2; the D call may be TRBD1 or TRBD2 (5 bases each). Germline V gives CDR1 SQVTM, CDR2 ANQGSEA. This CDR3 has 16 amino acids. V was cut by 0 bases and J by 1 base, with 12 bases left in between. CDR3 sequence (DNA): TGCAGCGTTGAAGAGGGGACGCCAGAGAACACCGGGGAGCTGTTTTTT. This encodes CSVEEGTPENTGELFF.

The chain uses TRBV7-9 and TRBJ2-1, with a weak D call TRBD1 (8 bases). The V end lost 6 bases, the J end lost 5 bases, and 17 bases lay between the germline ends. The length of the CDR3 is 15 residues. From germline, CDR1 is SEHNR and CDR2 FQNEAQ (reference sequence). CDR3 residues: CASRTRQGRDNEQFF. The CDR3 nucleotides read TGTGCCAGCAGAACCCGACAGGGGAGGGACAATGAGCAGTTCTTC.

The chain recombines TRBV7-9 with TRBJ2-1, with D possibly being TRBD2 (5 bases). V gave up 3 bases and J gave up 8 bases, with 14 bases separating them. This CDR3 contains 14 residues. Per the germline V gene, CDR1 is SEHNR and CDR2 is FQNEAQ (reference sequence). The CDR3 is CASSFRSPSYEQFF. In DNA form, the CDR3 reads TGTGCCAGCAGCTTTAGGTCTCCTAGCTATGAGCAGTTCTTC.

The J gene is TRBJ2-7, the V gene TRBV5-5; TRBD1 might be the D (5 bases). Germline CDR1 SGHKS, CDR2 YYEKEE (reference sequence). V gave up 4 bases and J gave up 5 bases, with 19 bases separating them. This CDR3 has 15 residues. The CDR3 loop is CASSRNGAIENEQYF. CDR3 bases: TGTGCCAGCAGCCGGAATGGGGCCATTGAGAACGAGCAGTACTTC.

The J gene is TRBJ2-7, the V gene TRBV4-1; D uncertain. The V end was cut by 3 bases, the J end by 2 bases, with 11 bases between. From germline, CDR1 is MGHRA and CDR2 YSYEKL. The CDR3 is 14 residues long. The CDR3 protein is CASSHNDGAYEQYF. CDR3 in DNA: TGCGCCAGCAGCCACAACGACGGAGCCTACGAGCAGTACTTC.

This chain uses TRBV10-3 with TRBJ1-1, with 9 nucleotides matching TRBD1. Germline CDR1 and CDR2: ENHRY and SYGVKD. This CDR3 contains 15 residues. After removal of 6 bases from V and 1 base from J, the junction contained 6 bases not matched to a gene. The CDR3 here is CAISIQGASNTEAFF. The CDR3 nucleotides are TGTGCCATCAGCATACAGGGGGCGTCGAACACTGAAGCTTTCTTT.

V is TRBV27 and J is TRBJ2-5, with D unclear. This CDR3 comprises 14 residues. Deletions cut 2 bases from V and 2 bases from J, with 9 bases between. Germline CDR1 is MNHEY and CDR2 is SMNVEV (reference sequence). CDR3 sequence reads: CASSLNAVQETQYF. Here the CDR3 DNA reads TGTGCCAGCAGTTTAAACGCCGTGCAAGAGACCCAGTACTTC.

V is TRBV5-6 and J is TRBJ1-5, with D perhaps matching TRBD1 (5 bases). V shed 5 bases and J shed 4 bases, with 13 bases lying between them. This CDR3 has 14 residues. Germline V gene lookup returns CDR1 SGHDT and CDR2 YYEEEE. In nucleotides, the CDR3 is TGTGCCAGCAGTATTCAGGGAATTAATCAGCCCCAGCATTTT. The encoded protein is CASSIQGINQPQHF. The full variable domain, completed using reference TRBV5-6 and TRBJ1-5, is DAGVTQSPTHLIKTRGQQVTLRCSPKSGHDTVSWYQQALGQGPQFIFQYYEEEERQRGNFPDRFSGHQFPNYSSELNVNALLLGDSALYLCASSIQGINQPQHFGDGTRLSIL.

The gene calls are TRBV5-4 and TRBJ1-4; a possible D gene is TRBD1 (6 bases). The germline V gene encodes CDR1 SGHNT and CDR2 YYREEE (reference sequence). Trimming removed 4 bases at V and 4 bases at J, with 11 bases between. The CDR3 has 14 residues. The CDR3 region has the DNA TGTGCCAGCAGCCCGGGACAACGTAATGAAAAACTGTTTTTT. It yields the protein CASSPGQRNEKLFF.